This TCR beta chain was captured in a study of control samples from healthy donors and cancer patients. Assay used: immunoSEQ multiplex PCR; TCRdb lists only in-frame clones, some missing. The sample lists about 57,000 clones, under 95% seen once, with about 0.99% in the top ten. This clone was counted a few times. This CDR3 region has 14 residues. From germline, CDR1 is SGHRS and CDR2 YFSETQ. After removal of 4 bases from V and 3 bases from J, the junction contained 5 bases not matched to a gene. This chain connects TRBV5-1 to TRBJ1-1; 8 positions agree with TRBD1. What was sequenced was PBMCs. The TCR originated in a man younger than 45 with colorectal cancer. CDR3 amino acids: CASSRTGGHTEAFF. The CDR3 bases are TGCGCCAGCAGCCGAACAGGGGGACACACTGAAGCTTTCTTT.